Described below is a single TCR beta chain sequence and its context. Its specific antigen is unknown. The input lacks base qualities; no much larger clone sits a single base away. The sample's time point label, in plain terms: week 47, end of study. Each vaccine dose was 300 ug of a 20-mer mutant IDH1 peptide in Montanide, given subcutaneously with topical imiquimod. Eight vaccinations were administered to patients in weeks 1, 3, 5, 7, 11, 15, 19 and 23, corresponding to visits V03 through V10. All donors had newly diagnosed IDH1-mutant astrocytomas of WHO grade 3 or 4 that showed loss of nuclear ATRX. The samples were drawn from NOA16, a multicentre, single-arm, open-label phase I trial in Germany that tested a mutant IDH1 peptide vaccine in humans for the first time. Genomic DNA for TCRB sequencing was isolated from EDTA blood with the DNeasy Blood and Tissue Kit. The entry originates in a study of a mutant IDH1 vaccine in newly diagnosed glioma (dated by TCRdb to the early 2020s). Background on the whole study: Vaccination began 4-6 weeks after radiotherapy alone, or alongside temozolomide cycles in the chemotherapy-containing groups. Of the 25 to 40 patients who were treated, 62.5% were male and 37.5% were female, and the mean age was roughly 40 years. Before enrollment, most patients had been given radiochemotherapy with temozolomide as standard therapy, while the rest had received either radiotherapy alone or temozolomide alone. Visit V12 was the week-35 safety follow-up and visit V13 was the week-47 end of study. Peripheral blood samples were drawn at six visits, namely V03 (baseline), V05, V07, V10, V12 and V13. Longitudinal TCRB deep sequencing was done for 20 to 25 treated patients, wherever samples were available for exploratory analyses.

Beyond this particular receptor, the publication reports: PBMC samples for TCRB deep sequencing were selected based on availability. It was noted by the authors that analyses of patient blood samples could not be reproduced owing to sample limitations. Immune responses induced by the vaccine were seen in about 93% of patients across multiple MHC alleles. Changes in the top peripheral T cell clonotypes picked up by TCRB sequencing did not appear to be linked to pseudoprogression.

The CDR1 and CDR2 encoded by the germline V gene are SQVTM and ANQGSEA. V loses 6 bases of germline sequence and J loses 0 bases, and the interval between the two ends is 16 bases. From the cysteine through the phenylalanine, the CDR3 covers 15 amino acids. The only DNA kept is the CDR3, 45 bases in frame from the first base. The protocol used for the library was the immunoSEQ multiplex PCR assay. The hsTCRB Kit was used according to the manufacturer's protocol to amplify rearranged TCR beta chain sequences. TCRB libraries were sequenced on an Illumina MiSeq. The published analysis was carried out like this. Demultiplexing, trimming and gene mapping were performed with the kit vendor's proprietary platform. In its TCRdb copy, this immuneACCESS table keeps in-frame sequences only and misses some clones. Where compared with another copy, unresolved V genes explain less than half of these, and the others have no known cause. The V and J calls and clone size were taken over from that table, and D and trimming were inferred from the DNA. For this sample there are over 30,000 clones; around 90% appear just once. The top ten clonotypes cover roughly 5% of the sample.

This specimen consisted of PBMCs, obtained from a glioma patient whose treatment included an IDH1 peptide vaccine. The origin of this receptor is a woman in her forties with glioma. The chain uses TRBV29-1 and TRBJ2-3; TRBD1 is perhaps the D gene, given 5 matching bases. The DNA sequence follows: TGCAGCGTCGGCCCAGACAGAGCTAGCACAGATACGCAGTATTTT. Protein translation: CSVGPDRASTDTQYF.